A selection of T cell receptor beta chains follows, all from one sample in a study of blood T cell repertoires in COVID-19. Profiled with immunoSEQ multiplex PCR; TCRdb holds only in-frame clones, not every one. The data hold tens of thousands of clones, with 90% observed a single time. The sequencing input was peripheral blood. These receptor sequences come from a man aged 45-65 years with acute or convalescent COVID-19. Each CDR3 is given with its conserved first and last residue. A D gene is named only where the DNA matches it firmly. Rows may omit the clone size; those that give it use once, few, many or a size class.

TRBJ2-5 | TRBV9 | - | TRBD2 | TGTGCCAGCAGCTCGGGGACTAGCCAAGAGACCCAGTACTTC | CASSSGTSQETQYF
TRBJ1-5 | TRBV2 | - | - | TGTGCCAGCAGTGTCGGGAGGAGCAATCAGCCCCAGCATTTT | CASSVGRSNQPQHF
TRBJ2-5 | TRBV15 | - | TRBD1 | TGTGCCACCAGCAGAGAAAGGACAGGGCAAGAGACCCAGTACTTC | CATSRERTGQETQYF
TRBJ2-1 | TRBV6-5 | - | TRBD2 | TGTGCCGGCGGACTAGCGGGATTAGGCAATGAGCAGTTCTTC | CAGGLAGLGNEQFF
TRBJ2-2 | TRBV9 | - | TRBD1 | TGTGCCAGCAGCGTCACTGCCGGACAGGGGACCGGGGAGCTGTTTTTT | CASSVTAGQGTGELFF
TRBJ2-1 | TRBV5-1 | - | TRBD2 | TGCGCCAGCAGCCCCGGGACTAGTCTCGATGAGCAGTTCTTC | CASSPGTSLDEQFF
TRBJ2-7 | TRBV6-6 | - | - | TGTGCCAGCAGTTACGCCGACGGGAGCGGCTACGAGCAGTACTTC | CASSYADGSGYEQYF
TRBJ1-4 | TRBV9 | - | - | TGTGCCAGCAGCGTAGCTCAGGGGTTATATGAAAAACTGTTTTTT | CASSVAQGLYEKLFF
TRBJ2-4 | TRBV6-1 | - | TRBD2 | TGTGCCAGCAGTGAAGCTGCTAGAGGGACTAGCTCGAAAAACATTCAGTACTTC | CASSEAARGTSSKNIQYF
TRBJ2-1 | TRBV6-5 | - | TRBD2 | TGTGCCAGCAGTTTACTAGCGGGAGGAGGCTATGAGCAGTTCTTC | CASSLLAGGGYEQFF
TRBJ2-3 | TRBV6-2/TRBV6-3 | - | - | TGTGCCAGCAGCCCCCTCATCAAATCGGCAGATACGCAGTATTTT | CASSPLIKSADTQYF
TRBJ2-6 | TRBV4-3 | - | - | TGCGCCAGCAGCCAAGAAGTTCAAGGGGCGGCTGGGGCCAACGTCCTGACTTTC | CASSQEVQGAAGANVLTF
TRBJ2-1 | TRBV30 | - | TRBD1 | TGTGCCGGACGACAGGGGATCTCCCCCTACAATGAGCAGTTCTTC | CAGRQGISPYNEQFF
TRBJ1-4 | TRBV5-6 | - | TRBD1 | TGTGCCAGCAGCCTACTGGGACAGGGAAGGGAAAAACTGTTTTTT | CASSLLGQGREKLFF
TRBJ2-1 | TRBV3-1/TRBV3-2 | - | TRBD2 | TGTGCCAGCAGCCAAGGGACTAGCGGGAGCCTCTCAGAAAGCTACAATGAGCAGTTCTTC | CASSQGTSGSLSESYNEQFF
TRBJ2-3 | TRBV10-3 | - | TRBD2 | TGTGCCATCAGCCGATCTAGCGGGAGGGCAGAAGATACGCAGTATTTT | CAISRSSGRAEDTQYF
TRBJ1-3 | TRBV27 | few | TRBD1 | TGTGCCAGCAGTTTATCCGCCCACAGGGGGCAAGGAAACACCATATATTTT | CASSLSAHRGQGNTIYF
TRBJ2-5 | TRBV29-1 | few | - | TGCAGCGTGCGGGCAGCGACTAGTCAAGAGACCCAGTACTTC | CSVRAATSQETQYF
TRBJ2-1 | TRBV6-5 | - | TRBD2 | TGTGCCAGCAATGGACGGGGGGGAAACAATGAGCAGTTCTTC | CASNGRGGNNEQFF
TRBJ2-3 | TRBV5-6 | - | TRBD1 | TGTGCCAGCAGCCTTCGGACAGGGGGCACAGATACGCAGTATTTT | CASSLRTGGTDTQYF
TRBJ2-2 | TRBV7-9 | - | TRBD1 | TGTGCCAGCAGCAAACCCGGGACAGGGAACACCGGGGAGCTGTTTTTT | CASSKPGTGNTGELFF
TRBJ2-3 | TRBV2 | - | TRBD1 | TGTGCCAGCAAGACAGGGGTCAGCACAGATACGCAGTATTTT | CASKTGVSTDTQYF
TRBJ2-7 | TRBV9 | - | - | TGTGCCAGCAGCGTAGAAATAAGGGGCGAGCAGTACTTC | CASSVEIRGEQYF
TRBJ2-7 | TRBV11-3 | - | TRBD1 | TGTGCCAGCAGCTTCCGGGGACAGGGCAGGGATGAGCAGTACTTC | CASSFRGQGRDEQYF